Each of the 6 T cell receptor beta chains below was sequenced from the same sample in a study of blood T cell repertoires in COVID-19. The data were produced by immunoSEQ multiplex PCR, yet TCRdb's version contains in-frame clones alone and is incomplete. The profile shows 200,000 to 300,000 clones, over 80% of them singletons. The sequencing sample was made of peripheral blood. The receptors shown here come from a man aged 25 to 45 who had recovered from COVID-19.

The rearrangement joins TRBV9 to TRBJ2-5; 12 nucleotides line up with TRBD2. The CDR3 sequence is 15 residues long. Looked up from germline, CDR1 is SGDLS and CDR2 is YYNGEE. J was trimmed by 3 bases and V by 0 bases; bases with no gene match: 0. The CDR3 DNA sequence: TGTGCCAGCAGCGTAGGACTAGCGGGGGAAGAGACCCAGTACTTC. Amino acid sequence: CASSVGLAGEETQYF.

The chain is built from TRBV11-2 and TRBJ1-2, with D possibly being TRBD1 (5 bases). The CDR3 extends over 15 amino acids. Trimming removed 5 bases at V and 2 bases at J, with 15 bases between. Looked up from germline, CDR1 is SGHAT and CDR2 is FQNNGV. In nucleotides, the CDR3 is TGTGCCAGCAGCCTTCGTCCGGGGGGGAACTATGGCTACACCTTC. It is translated as CASSLRPGGNYGYTF.

The rearrangement links TRBV18 to TRBJ2-7; 9 bases match TRBD1. This CDR3 comprises 13 residues. V lost 4 bases to trimming and J lost 5 bases; unmatched junction nucleotides: 3. Germline CDR1 reads KGHSH; CDR2 reads LQKENI. CDR3 sequence (DNA): TGTGCCAGCTCACGGGGACAGGGTGACGAGCAGTACGTC. It codes for CASSRGQGDEQYV.

A remark on this clone: Other DNA sequences in this sample translate to the same CDR3. The chain links TRBV28 to TRBJ2-7, with D maybe TRBD1 (6 bases). The germline gives CDR1 MDHEN, CDR2 SYDVKM. CDR3 length: 14 amino acids. The germline V and J ends were trimmed by 2 bases and 2 bases, with 10 bases remaining between them. The DNA for the CDR3 is TGTGCCAGCAGTTTAGGTCAGGGGACCTACGAGCAGTACGTC. Protein product: CASSLGQGTYEQYV.

This chain joins TRBV25-1 and TRBJ2-2; 9 bases map to TRBD1. Germline V CDR1 and CDR2: MGHDK, SYGVNS. CDR3 size: 15 residues. Trimming removed 4 bases from V and 4 bases from J; junction bases left unmatched: 4. The CDR3 DNA is TGTGCCAGCAGTGTACAGGGGGCCTTCACCGGGGAGCTGTTTTTT. Its protein product is CASSVQGAFTGELFF. Complete variable domain (other parts from reference TRBV25-1 and TRBJ2-2): EADIYQTPRYLVIGTGKKITLECSQTMGHDKMYWYQQDPGMELHLIHYSYGVNSTEKGDLSSESTVSRIRTEHFPLTLESARPSHTSQYLCASSVQGAFTGELFFGEGSRLTVL.

A word on this clone: Other DNA sequences in the same sample also yield this CDR3. This chain links TRBV18 with TRBJ1-5, with TRBD1 matching over 9 bases. Germline lookup yields CDR1 KGHSH and CDR2 LQKENI. CDR3 length: 14 residues. V lost 3 bases and J lost 5; bases outside the gene matches: 2. The CDR3 here is CASSPGQGDQPQHF. The CDR3 region has the DNA TGTGCCAGCTCACCGGGACAGGGTGATCAGCCCCAGCATTTT.